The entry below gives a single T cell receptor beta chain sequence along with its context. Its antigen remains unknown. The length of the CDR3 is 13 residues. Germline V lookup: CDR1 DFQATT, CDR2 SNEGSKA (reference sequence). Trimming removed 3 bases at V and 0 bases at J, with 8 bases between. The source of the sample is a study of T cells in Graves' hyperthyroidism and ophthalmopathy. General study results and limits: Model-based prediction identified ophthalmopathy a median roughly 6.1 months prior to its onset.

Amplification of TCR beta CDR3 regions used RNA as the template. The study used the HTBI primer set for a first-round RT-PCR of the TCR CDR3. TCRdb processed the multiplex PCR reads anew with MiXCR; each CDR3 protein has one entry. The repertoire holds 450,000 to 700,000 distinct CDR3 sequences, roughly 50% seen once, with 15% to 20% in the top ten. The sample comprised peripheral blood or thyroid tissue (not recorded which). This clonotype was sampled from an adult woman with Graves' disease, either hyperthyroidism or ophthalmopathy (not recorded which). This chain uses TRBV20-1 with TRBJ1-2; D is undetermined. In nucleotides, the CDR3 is TGCAGTGCTAGTCCGGGAACTAACTATGGCTACACCTTC. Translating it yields CSASPGTNYGYTF.